This T cell receptor (beta chain) was captured in a study of tumor and adjacent non-tumor tissue in lung cancer. Study as a whole: Aged roughly 31 to 85 years, patients included nine to ten men and several women with stage I to III disease. On average, productive TCRbeta reads reached about 4.17 million per sample.

In its sample, this clonotype was seen many times. Its target is unknown. The germline V and J ends were trimmed by 8 bases and 6 bases, with 10 bases remaining between them. This CDR3 has 12 residues. Three rounds of nested PCR, following a modified ARM-PCR protocol, produced the TCRbeta library. In TCRdb, the multiplex PCR reads were re-called with MiXCR into one record per CDR3 protein. The data hold approximately 140,000 distinct CDR3 sequences, with 66% observed a single time. This sample's RNA came from whole unsorted tissue. Findings and limits, study-wide: TCR diversity was significantly greater in tumor than normal lung tissue. Top 100 clones took a larger repertoire share in normal lung.

The V call is TRBV12-3 or TRBV12-4, the J call TRBJ2-2; unclear D gene. The sample comprised lung tumor tissue. The sequence derives from a man aged 60 to 69 with small cell lung cancer. The CDR3: CASLGPPGELFF. CDR3 nucleotide sequence: TGTGCCAGCCTAGGTCCACCCGGGGAGCTGTTTTTT.